This is a list of T cell receptor beta chains from one sample in a study of vaccination and CD4 T cells after COVID-19. These receptors' targets are unknown. Via MiXCR, TCRdb re-called the PCR reads, giving one row per CDR3 protein. The table includes over 10,000 distinct CDR3 sequences, 65% to 85% detected once. Sample: CD4+ T cells from blood, cultured in vitro. These receptors were obtained from a human donor who had recovered from COVID-19. Each CDR3 is given without its conserved first and last residue. Fields, in order: V gene, J gene, D gene, clone size, CDR3 protein. A D gene is named only where the DNA matches it firmly. Only some rows state a clone size, as once, few, many or a class for expanded clones.

>TRBV6-5|TRBJ1-1|NA|NA
ASSYGAGGRRAF
>TRBV11-2|TRBJ2-3|NA|few
ASSFRASTDTQY
>TRBV6-4|TRBJ1-5|TRBD1|NA
ASSPDGTGGTNQPQH
>TRBV20-1|TRBJ2-7|NA|NA
SASGSRLEAY
>TRBV6-5|TRBJ1-2|TRBD1|once
ASSYGQGGNYGYT
>TRBV4-3|TRBJ1-6|NA|NA
ASSQDAVPYNSPLH
>TRBV6-1|TRBJ1-2|TRBD1|NA
ASSKQGWNYGYT
>TRBV28|TRBJ1-2|NA|NA
ASSLSRGGYT
>TRBV15|TRBJ2-5|NA|NA
ATSIGETQY
>TRBV6-1|TRBJ2-3|TRBD2|few
ASSPRTSGGPVTQY
>TRBV7-2|TRBJ2-5|NA|NA
ASSLGGKGQETQY
>TRBV20-1|TRBJ2-3|NA|NA
SARGRDTDTQY
>TRBV6-2/TRBV6-3|TRBJ1-2|NA|NA
ASILRPTDTYGYT
>TRBV6-5|TRBJ1-1|NA|NA
ASSYGGLMNTEAF
>TRBV2|TRBJ2-7|NA|NA
ASSELGGAKQY
>TRBV7-2|TRBJ2-2|NA|NA
ASSLGQGNTGELF
>TRBV7-2|TRBJ1-5|NA|NA
ASSLVAGNQPQH
>TRBV20-1|TRBJ1-5|TRBD1|NA
SARVPQGGSNQPQH
>TRBV11-2|TRBJ2-5|TRBD2|NA
ASSFTSGTGETQY
>TRBV20-1|TRBJ2-3|TRBD2|NA
SASRAGGTDTQY
>TRBV7-2|TRBJ2-1|NA|large
ASGTYLANEQF
>TRBV12-3/TRBV12-4|TRBJ2-7|NA|NA
ASSSGSGGSYEQY
>TRBV6-5|TRBJ2-1|TRBD1|NA
ASSYFRGLGNEQF
>TRBV11-3|TRBJ2-5|TRBD1|NA
ASSSATGEETQY
>TRBV29-1|TRBJ1-1|NA|NA
SVDRVAEAF
>TRBV28|TRBJ2-5|TRBD1|once
ASSLRQGVVKTQY
>TRBV6-1|TRBJ2-2|TRBD1|NA
ASSRGTGGWTGELF
>TRBV29-1|TRBJ2-3|NA|NA
SVARTQGDTQY
>TRBV19|TRBJ1-2|NA|once
ASSMGSGRALRGYGYT
>TRBV6-1|TRBJ1-2|TRBD1|NA
ASSPQGIRNYGYT
>TRBV15|TRBJ1-6|NA|NA
ATSSRLISPLH
>TRBV6-2/TRBV6-3|TRBJ2-5|NA|NA
ASLGPLSETQY
>TRBV6-1|TRBJ1-1|NA|NA
ASGRRMNTEAF
>TRBV6-2/TRBV6-3|TRBJ1-6|NA|NA
ASRDAKGSYSPLH
>TRBV7-9|TRBJ1-1|NA|NA
ASSEGGRDTEAF
>TRBV7-3|TRBJ2-3|NA|NA
ASSLGGERGDTQY
>TRBV25-1|TRBJ2-2|NA|NA
ASSESGNTGELF
>TRBV27|TRBJ2-5|NA|NA
ASPGGRKETQY
>TRBV19|TRBJ2-7|NA|NA
ASSIGMRYEQY
>TRBV24-1|TRBJ2-1|TRBD2|NA
ATRGTIYNEQF
>TRBV6-5|TRBJ1-1|NA|NA
ASSYSGTRTFTEAF
>TRBV7-2|TRBJ2-6|NA|NA
ASNVGGSGANVLT
>TRBV20-1|TRBJ2-7|TRBD2|few
SARVGSLSGKSKGQY
>TRBV15|TRBJ1-5|NA|NA
ATSRDMTDQPQH
>TRBV7-2|TRBJ2-5|NA|NA
ASSLQQAAQETQY
>TRBV7-2|TRBJ2-7|NA|NA
ASSLGTGGQGWEQY